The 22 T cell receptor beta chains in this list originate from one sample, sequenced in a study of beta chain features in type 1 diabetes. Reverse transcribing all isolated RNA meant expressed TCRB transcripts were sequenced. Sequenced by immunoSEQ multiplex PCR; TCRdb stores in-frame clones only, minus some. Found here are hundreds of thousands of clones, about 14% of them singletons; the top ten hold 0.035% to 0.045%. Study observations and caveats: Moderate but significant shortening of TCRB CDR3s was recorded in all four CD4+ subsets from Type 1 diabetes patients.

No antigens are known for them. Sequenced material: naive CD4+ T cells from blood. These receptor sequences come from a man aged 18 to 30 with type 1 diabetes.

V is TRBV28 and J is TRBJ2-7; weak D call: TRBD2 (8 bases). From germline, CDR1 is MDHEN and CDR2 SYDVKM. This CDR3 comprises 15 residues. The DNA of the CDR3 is TGTGGCTCGGGAGGGCAAGAAGCAGGGGGCTACGAGCAGTACTTC. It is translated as CGSGGQEAGGYEQYF.

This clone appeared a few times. The CDR3 loop reads CSGYTDTQYF. CDR3 nucleotides: TGCAGCGGGTACACAGATACGCAGTATTTT. V and J are TRBV29-1 and TRBJ2-3; no clear D gene. The germline CDR1 and CDR2 sequences are SQVTM and ANQGSEA. The V and J ends lost 7 bases and 2 bases respectively, with 4 bases between them. The CDR3 consists of 10 residues.

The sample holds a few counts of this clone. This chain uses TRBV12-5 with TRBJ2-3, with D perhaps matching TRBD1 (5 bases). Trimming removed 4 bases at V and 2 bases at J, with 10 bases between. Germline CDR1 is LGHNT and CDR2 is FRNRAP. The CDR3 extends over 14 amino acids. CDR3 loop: CASGSGQNTDTQYF. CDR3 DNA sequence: TGTGCTAGTGGTTCAGGGCAGAACACAGATACGCAGTATTTT. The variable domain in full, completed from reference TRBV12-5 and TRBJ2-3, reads DARVTQTPRHKVTEMGQEVTMRCQPILGHNTVFWYRQTMMQGLELLAYFRNRAPLDDSGMPKDRFSAEMPDATLATLKIQPSEPRDSAVYFCASGSGQNTDTQYFGPGTRLTVL.

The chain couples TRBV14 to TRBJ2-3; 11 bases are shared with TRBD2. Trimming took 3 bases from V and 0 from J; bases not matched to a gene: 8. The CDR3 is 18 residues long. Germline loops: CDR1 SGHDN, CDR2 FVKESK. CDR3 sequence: CASSHLTSGDPSTDTQYF. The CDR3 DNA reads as TGTGCCAGCAGCCACCTGACTAGCGGGGATCCTAGCACAGATACGCAGTATTTT. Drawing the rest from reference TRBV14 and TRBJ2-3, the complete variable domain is EAGVTQFPSHSVIEKGQTVTLRCDPISGHDNLYWYRRVMGKEIKFLLHFVKESKQDESGMPNNRFLAERTGGTYSTLKVQPAELEDSGVYFCASSHLTSGDPSTDTQYFGPGTRLTVL.

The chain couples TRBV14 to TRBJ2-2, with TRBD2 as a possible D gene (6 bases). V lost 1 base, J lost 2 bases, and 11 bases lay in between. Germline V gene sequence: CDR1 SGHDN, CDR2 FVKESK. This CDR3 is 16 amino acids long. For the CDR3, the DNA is TGTGCCAGCAGCCAAGGTGGACTACTAAACACCGGGGAGCTGTTTTTT. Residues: CASSQGGLLNTGELFF.

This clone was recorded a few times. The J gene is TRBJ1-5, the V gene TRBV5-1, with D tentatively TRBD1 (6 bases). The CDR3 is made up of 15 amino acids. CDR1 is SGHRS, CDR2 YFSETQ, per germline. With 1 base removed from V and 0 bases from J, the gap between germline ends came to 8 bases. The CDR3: CASSLLGASNQPQHF. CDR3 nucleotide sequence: TGCGCCAGCAGCTTGCTGGGGGCTAGCAATCAGCCCCAGCATTTT.

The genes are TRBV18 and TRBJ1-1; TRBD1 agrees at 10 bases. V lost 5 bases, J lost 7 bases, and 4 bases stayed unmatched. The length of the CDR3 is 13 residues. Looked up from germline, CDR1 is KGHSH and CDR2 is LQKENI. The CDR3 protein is CASSTGTGVEAFF. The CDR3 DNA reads TGTGCCAGCTCAACAGGGACAGGGGTTGAAGCTTTCTTT.

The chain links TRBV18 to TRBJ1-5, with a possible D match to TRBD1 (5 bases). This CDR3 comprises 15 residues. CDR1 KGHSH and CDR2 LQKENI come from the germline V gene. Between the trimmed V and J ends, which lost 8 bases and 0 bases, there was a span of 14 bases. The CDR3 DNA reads TGTGCCAGCAACACGGGACGGCATAGCAATCAGCCCCAGCATTTT. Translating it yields CASNTGRHSNQPQHF. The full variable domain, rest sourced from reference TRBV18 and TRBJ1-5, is NAGVMQNPRHLVRRRGQEARLRCSPMKGHSHVYWYRQLPEEGLKFMVYLQKENIIDESGMPKERFSAEFPKEGPSILRIQQVVRGDSAAYFCASNTGRHSNQPQHFGDGTRLSIL.

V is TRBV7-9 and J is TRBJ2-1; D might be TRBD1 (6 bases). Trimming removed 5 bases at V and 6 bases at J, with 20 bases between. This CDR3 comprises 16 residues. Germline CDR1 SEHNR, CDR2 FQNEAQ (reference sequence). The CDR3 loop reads CASSPYGTQRPNEQFF. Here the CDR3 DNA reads TGTGCCAGCAGCCCATACGGGACACAGCGACCCAATGAGCAGTTCTTC.

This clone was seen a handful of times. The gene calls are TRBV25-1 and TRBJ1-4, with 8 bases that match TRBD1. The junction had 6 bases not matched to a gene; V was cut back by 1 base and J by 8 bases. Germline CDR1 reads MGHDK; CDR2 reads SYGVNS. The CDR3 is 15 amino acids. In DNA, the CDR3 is TGTGCCAGCAGTGAATGGGGCAGGGGGCCGGAAAAACTGTTTTTT. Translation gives CASSEWGRGPEKLFF.

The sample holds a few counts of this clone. For the CDR3, the DNA is TGTGCCAGCAGCGACCTAGGACGGAACACTGAAGCTTTCTTT. Translation gives CASSDLGRNTEAFF. V gene TRBV7-3 combines with J gene TRBJ1-1; no clear D gene. Trimming took 5 bases from V and 1 from J, leaving 11 bases between them. The germline V gene encodes CDR1 SGHTA and CDR2 FQGTGA. The CDR3 length is 14 residues.

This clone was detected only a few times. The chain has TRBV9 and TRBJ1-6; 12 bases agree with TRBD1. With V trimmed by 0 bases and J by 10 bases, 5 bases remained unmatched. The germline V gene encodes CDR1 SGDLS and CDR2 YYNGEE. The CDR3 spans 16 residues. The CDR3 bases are TGTGCCAGCAGCGTAGAGGGACAGGGGGCCGGATCACCCCTCCACTTT. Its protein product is CASSVEGQGAGSPLHF.

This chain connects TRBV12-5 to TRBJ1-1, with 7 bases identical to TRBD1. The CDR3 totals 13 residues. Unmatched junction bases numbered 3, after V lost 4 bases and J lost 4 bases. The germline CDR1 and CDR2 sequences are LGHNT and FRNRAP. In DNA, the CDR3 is TGTGCTAGTGGTTATCAGGGGGGCACTGAAGCTTTCTTT. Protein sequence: CASGYQGGTEAFF.

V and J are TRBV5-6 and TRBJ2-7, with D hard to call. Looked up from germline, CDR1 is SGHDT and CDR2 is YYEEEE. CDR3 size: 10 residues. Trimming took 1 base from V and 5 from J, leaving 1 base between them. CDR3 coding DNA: TGTGCCAGCAGCTTGCACGAGCAGTACTTC. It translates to CASSLHEQYF. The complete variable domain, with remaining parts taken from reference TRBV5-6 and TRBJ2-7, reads DAGVTQSPTHLIKTRGQQVTLRCSPKSGHDTVSWYQQALGQGPQFIFQYYEEEERQRGNFPDRFSGHQFPNYSSELNVNALLLGDSALYLCASSLHEQYFGPGTRLTVT.

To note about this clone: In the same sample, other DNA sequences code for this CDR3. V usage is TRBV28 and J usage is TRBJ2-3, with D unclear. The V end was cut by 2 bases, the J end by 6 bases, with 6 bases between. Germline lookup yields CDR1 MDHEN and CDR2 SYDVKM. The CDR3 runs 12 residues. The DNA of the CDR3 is TGTGCCAGCAGTTTAAGCGTGGATACGCAGTATTTT. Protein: CASSLSVDTQYF.

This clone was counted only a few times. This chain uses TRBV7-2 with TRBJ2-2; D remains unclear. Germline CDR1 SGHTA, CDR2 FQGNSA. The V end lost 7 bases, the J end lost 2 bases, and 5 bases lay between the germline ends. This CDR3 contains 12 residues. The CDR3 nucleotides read TGTGCCAGCAATTCCAACACCGGGGAGCTGTTTTTT. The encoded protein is CASNSNTGELFF.

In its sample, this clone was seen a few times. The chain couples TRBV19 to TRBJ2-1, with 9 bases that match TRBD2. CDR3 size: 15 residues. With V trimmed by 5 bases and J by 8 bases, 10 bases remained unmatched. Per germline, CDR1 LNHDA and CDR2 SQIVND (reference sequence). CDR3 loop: CASSYGSGSLDEQFF. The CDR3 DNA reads TGTGCCAGTAGTTACGGTAGCGGGAGCCTTGATGAGCAGTTCTTC.

The CDR3 region is CAWSAGLAGEQFF. For the CDR3, the DNA is TGTGCCTGGAGTGCAGGACTAGCGGGAGAGCAGTTCTTC. The V and J genes are TRBV30 and TRBJ2-1; 12 bases fit TRBD2. V was clipped by 1 base and J by 10 bases; unmatched bases: 2. The CDR3 spans 13 residues. The germline V gene has CDR1 GTSNPN and CDR2 SVGIG (reference sequence).

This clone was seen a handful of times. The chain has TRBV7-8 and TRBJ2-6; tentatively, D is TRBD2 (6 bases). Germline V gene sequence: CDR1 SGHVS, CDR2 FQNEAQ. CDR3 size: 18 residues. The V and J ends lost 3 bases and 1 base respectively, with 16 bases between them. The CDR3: CASSFRRGPLSGANVLTF. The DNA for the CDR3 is TGTGCCAGCAGCTTTAGGCGGGGCCCGTTATCTGGGGCCAACGTCCTGACTTTC.

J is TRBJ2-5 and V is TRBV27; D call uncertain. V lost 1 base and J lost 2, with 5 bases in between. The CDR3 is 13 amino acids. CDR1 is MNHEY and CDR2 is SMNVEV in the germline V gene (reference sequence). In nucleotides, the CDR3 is TGTGCCAGCAGTTTATTCTGGCAAGAGACCCAGTACTTC. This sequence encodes CASSLFWQETQYF.

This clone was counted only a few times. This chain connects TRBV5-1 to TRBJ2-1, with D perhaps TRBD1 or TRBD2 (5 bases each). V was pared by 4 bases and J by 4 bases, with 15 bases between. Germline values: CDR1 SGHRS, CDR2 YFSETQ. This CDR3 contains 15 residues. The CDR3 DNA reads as TGCGCCAGCAGCCTGAGAGAGGGGCCATACAATGAGCAGTTCTTC. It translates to CASSLREGPYNEQFF.

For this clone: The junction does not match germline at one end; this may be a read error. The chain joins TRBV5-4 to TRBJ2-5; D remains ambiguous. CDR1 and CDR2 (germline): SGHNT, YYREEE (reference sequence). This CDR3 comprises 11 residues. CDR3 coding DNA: TGCGCCAGCAGCCAAGCAGAGACCCAGTACTTC. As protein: CASSQAETQYF.